This T cell receptor beta chain was observed in a study of T cell clones after liver transplantation. Study information: Until 12-24 months post-transplant, subjects got standard immunosuppression and no induction.

Profiling relied on immunoSEQ multiplex PCR, and the TCRdb table lists in-frame clones only, not all of them. Here the sample spans more than 7,000 clones, about 79% being singletons. This CDR3 spans 12 amino acids. Germline V gene lookup returns CDR1 SGHDN and CDR2 FVKESK. V was shortened by 4 bases and J by 6 bases, with 10 bases between the two germline ends. The specimen comprised CD8+ T cells from blood, sampled before liver transplant. The source is a human donor who received a liver transplant. The chain has TRBV14 and TRBJ2-7; no clear D. The DNA of the CDR3 is TGTGCCAGCAGCCCCGGCAGAGTCGAGCAGTACTTC. This encodes CASSPGRVEQYF.